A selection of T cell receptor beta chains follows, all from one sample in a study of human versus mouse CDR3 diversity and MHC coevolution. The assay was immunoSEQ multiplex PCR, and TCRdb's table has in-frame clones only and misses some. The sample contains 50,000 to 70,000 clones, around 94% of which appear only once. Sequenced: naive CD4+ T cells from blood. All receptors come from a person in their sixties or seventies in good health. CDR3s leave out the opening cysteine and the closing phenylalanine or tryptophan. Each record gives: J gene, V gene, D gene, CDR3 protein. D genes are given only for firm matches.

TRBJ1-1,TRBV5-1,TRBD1,ASSFSGTGNTEAF
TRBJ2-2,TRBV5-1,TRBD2,ASSLGLAVNTGELF
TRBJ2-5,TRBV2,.,ASSSDTETQY
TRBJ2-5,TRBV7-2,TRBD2,ASSSSGSTGETQY
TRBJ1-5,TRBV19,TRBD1,ASKIEGARQPQH
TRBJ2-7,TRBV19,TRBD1,ASTNQGADEQY
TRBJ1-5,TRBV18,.,ASSPYEDNQPQH
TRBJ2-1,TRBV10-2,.,ASSSSRRDNEQF
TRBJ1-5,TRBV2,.,ASSGPLTGKGQPQH
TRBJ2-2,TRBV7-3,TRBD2,ASSLSSGNTGELF
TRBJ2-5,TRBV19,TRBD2,ASSAAGRETQY
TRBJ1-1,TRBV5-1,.,ASSKGTVNTEAF
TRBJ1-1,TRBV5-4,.,ASSPPGLNTEAF
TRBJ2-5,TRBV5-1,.,ASSLAGIQETQY
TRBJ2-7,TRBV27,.,ASSLWEWSYEQY
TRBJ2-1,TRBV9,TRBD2,ASSVQREAYNEQF
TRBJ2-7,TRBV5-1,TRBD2,ASSLTRGGSYEQY
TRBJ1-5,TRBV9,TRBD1,ASSAGGTGDQPQH
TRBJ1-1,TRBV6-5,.,ASSYSQEMNTEAF
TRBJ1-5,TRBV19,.,ASSSGRHYGRGPSGNQPQH
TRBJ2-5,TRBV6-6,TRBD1,ASSTRAGGRETQY
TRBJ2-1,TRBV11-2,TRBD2,ASSLSPTSGIYNEQF
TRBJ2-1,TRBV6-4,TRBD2,ASSEEASGSGEQF
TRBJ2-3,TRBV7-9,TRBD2,ASSFTSGSTDTQY
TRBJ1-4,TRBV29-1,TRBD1,SVRRGLNEKLF
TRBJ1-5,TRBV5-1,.,ASSLDPGNSNQPQH
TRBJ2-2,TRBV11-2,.,ASSSGTLNTGELF